Following are 26 T cell receptor beta chains from one sample sequenced in a study of control samples from healthy donors and cancer patients. Here immunoSEQ multiplex PCR was the method, and the copy in TCRdb shows in-frame clones only, minus some. The sample shows 130,000 to 150,000 clones, about 91% of them seen only once. Sequencing was performed on blood. All receptors derive from a man aged 30 to 39 in good health.

The CDR3 nucleotides are TGTGCCAGCAGTAAGGGGCTTGTCGGGGAGCTGTTTTTT. As protein: CASSKGLVGELFF. J is TRBJ2-2 and V is TRBV12-3 or TRBV12-4, with D perhaps matching TRBD1 (5 bases). Trimming took off 5 bases at V and 7 bases at J, with 11 bases between the two ends. The CDR3 extends over 13 amino acids.

The chain combines TRBV7-6 with TRBJ2-2; D gene unclear. V was trimmed by 5 bases and J by 5 bases, leaving 15 bases between them. The germline CDR1 and CDR2 sequences are SGHVS and FNYEAQ. The CDR3 consists of 15 residues. CDR3 residues: CASSKYPIKTGELFF. The CDR3, as DNA: TGTGCCAGCAGCAAGTATCCTATAAAAACCGGGGAGCTGTTTTTT.

J is TRBJ2-7 and V is TRBV6-5, with D perhaps TRBD1 (5 bases). The V gene lost 0 bases and the J gene lost 2 bases, with 11 bases spanning the gap. Germline V lookup: CDR1 MNHEY, CDR2 SVGAGI. The CDR3 has 15 residues. CDR3 residues: CASSYSNQGPYEQYF. In DNA, the CDR3 is TGTGCCAGCAGTTACTCGAACCAGGGCCCCTACGAGCAGTACTTC.

The chain employs TRBV7-9 and TRBJ1-1; D gene unclear. The germline V gene encodes CDR1 SEHNR and CDR2 FQNEAQ (reference sequence). CDR3 length equals 15 residues. Between the trimmed V and J ends, which lost 5 bases and 3 bases, there was a span of 16 bases. CDR3 nucleotides: TGTGCCAGCAGCCAGTTCGGGGTCCGGGACACTGAAGCTTTCTTT. The encoded protein is CASSQFGVRDTEAFF.

The chain carries TRBV9 and TRBJ2-4, with a tentative D call TRBD2 (6 bases). The germline CDR1 and CDR2 sequences are SGDLS and YYNGEE. Deletions cut 4 bases from V and 0 bases from J, with 11 bases between. The CDR3 has 15 residues. CDR3: CASSPGLLAKNIQYF. The CDR3 region has the DNA TGTGCCAGCAGCCCGGGACTTTTAGCCAAAAACATTCAGTACTTC.

This chain uses TRBV29-1 with TRBJ1-2; D is ambiguous. The CDR3 loop spans 11 amino acids. V was cut by 1 base and J by 8 bases, with 8 bases left in between. Germline V gene sequence: CDR1 SQVTM, CDR2 ANQGSEA. CDR3 amino acids: CSVEGEGGYTF. CDR3 DNA: TGCAGCGTTGAAGGTGAAGGGGGCTACACCTTC.

The chain employs TRBV5-4 and TRBJ2-7; D not certain. The CDR3 is 13 residues long. Germline V lookup: CDR1 SGHNT, CDR2 YYREEE (reference sequence). Trimming took 4 bases from V and 7 from J, leaving 15 bases between them. CDR3 nucleotides: TGTGCCAGCAGCCCAGACACGGCCTGGGAGCAGTACTTC. Translating gives CASSPDTAWEQYF.

This clone was seen only once. The genes are TRBV3-1 (or the pseudogene TRBV3-2) and TRBJ1-2; TRBD1 might be the D (5 bases). The CDR3 has 15 residues. CDR1 LGHDT and CDR2 YNNKEL come from the germline V gene (reference sequence). V shed 0 bases and J shed 1 base, with 9 bases lying between them. The CDR3 nucleotides read TGTGCCAGCAGCCAAGAATGGGGGAGTAACTATGGCTACACCTTC. Its protein product is CASSQEWGSNYGYTF.

The sample holds a few counts of this clone. The J gene is TRBJ1-1, the V gene TRBV19; tentative D call: TRBD1 (6 bases). CDR1 and CDR2 from the germline V gene are LNHDA and SQIVND (reference sequence). The CDR3 is 14 amino acids. V was pared by 5 bases and J by 1 base, with 11 bases between. In nucleotides, the CDR3 is TGTGCCAGTAGTCGTGACAGGACGAACACTGAAGCTTTCTTT. Its protein product is CASSRDRTNTEAFF.

The rearrangement uses TRBV9 and TRBJ1-6; possible D gene TRBD1, 6 bases. Deletions cut 4 bases from V and 9 bases from J, with 20 bases between. CDR1 is SGDLS, CDR2 YYNGEE, per germline. The CDR3 totals 16 residues. The CDR3 DNA reads as TGTGCCAGCAGCCCAAACCGGGGGCAGGGTGCTTCACCCCTCCACTTT. This codes for CASSPNRGQGASPLHF.

This clone appeared once. The chain uses TRBV29-1 and TRBJ1-1; D is uncertain. V lost 0 bases to trimming and J lost 3 bases, with 14 bases between them. The CDR3 is 15 residues long. CDR1 is SQVTM, CDR2 ANQGSEA, per germline. This CDR3 reads CSVEDQAFGDTEAFF. CDR3 bases: TGCAGCGTTGAAGATCAGGCCTTTGGGGACACTGAAGCTTTCTTT. Full variable domain (outside the CDR3, taken from reference TRBV29-1 and TRBJ1-1): SAVISQKPSRDICQRGTSLTIQCQVDSQVTMMFWYRQQPGQSLTLIATANQGSEATYESGFVIDKFPISRPNLTFSTLTVSNMSPEDSSIYLCSVEDQAFGDTEAFFGQGTRLTVV.

This rearrangement joins TRBV11-2 to TRBJ1-2, with D maybe TRBD1 (6 bases). V lost 5 bases and J 4 bases, leaving 14 bases between the germline ends. Germline V CDR1 and CDR2: SGHAT, FQNNGV. This CDR3 has 14 residues. The DNA of the CDR3 is TGTGCCAGCAGCGCCATGACAGGAACCTATGGCTACACCTTC. Its translation: CASSAMTGTYGYTF.

The V and J genes are TRBV24-1 and TRBJ1-2; maybe TRBD1 (5 bases). Germline V gene lookup returns CDR1 KGHDR and CDR2 SFDVKD. The V end was cut by 5 bases, the J end by 4 bases, with 19 bases between. The CDR3 runs to 16 residues. The CDR3 region is CATSASREGEIYGYTF. The CDR3 region has the DNA TGTGCCACCAGTGCCTCCCGGGAAGGGGAGATCTATGGCTACACCTTC.

The genes are TRBV4-1 and TRBJ2-1, with 10 bases aligning to TRBD2. The germline CDR1 and CDR2 sequences are MGHRA and YSYEKL. Trimming at V came to 3 bases and at J to 9 bases, leaving 11 bases not matched to a gene. This CDR3 has 16 amino acids. CDR3 in amino acids: CASSHNIAGGRSEQFF. Here the CDR3 DNA reads TGCGCCAGCAGCCATAACATAGCGGGGGGCCGCAGTGAGCAGTTCTTC.

The table lists this clone with a count of one. V is TRBV4-1 and J is TRBJ1-5; 7 nucleotides agree with TRBD1. Looked up from germline, CDR1 is MGHRA and CDR2 is YSYEKL. V was clipped by 0 bases and J by 2 bases; unmatched bases: 1. The CDR3 covers 15 residues. CDR3 protein: CASSQDDRGNQPQHF. The CDR3 nucleotides are TGCGCCAGCAGCCAAGATGACAGGGGCAATCAGCCCCAGCATTTT.

The V gene is TRBV4-1, the J gene TRBJ1-2; D possibly corresponds to TRBD1 (6 bases). The CDR3 consists of 17 residues. V was clipped by 1 base and J by 1 base, with 16 bases between them. Germline assignment: CDR1 MGHRA and CDR2 YSYEKL. This CDR3 is CASSQGMGGAFNYGYTF. CDR3 coding DNA: TGCGCCAGCAGCCAAGGAATGGGGGGCGCGTTTAACTATGGCTACACCTTC.

V and J are TRBV7-8 and TRBJ1-6; no clear D. Trimming pared 0 bases from V and 5 bases from J, leaving 8 bases between. From germline, CDR1 is SGHVS and CDR2 FQNEAQ. The CDR3 is 15 residues long. CDR3 region: CASSLASVNNSPLHF. CDR3 DNA sequence: TGTGCCAGCAGCTTAGCGTCAGTGAATAATTCACCCCTCCACTTT.

This clone appeared once. The V and J genes are TRBV12-5 and TRBJ2-7, with a weak D call TRBD1 (5 bases). The germline V and J ends were trimmed by 1 base and 6 bases, with 10 bases remaining between them. This CDR3 contains 13 residues. The germline gives CDR1 LGHNT, CDR2 FRNRAP. This CDR3 reads CASGLETGGEQYF. The CDR3 nucleotides read TGTGCTAGTGGTTTGGAAACAGGTGGCGAGCAGTACTTC.

The J gene is TRBJ1-5, the V gene TRBV30; D gene ambiguous. This CDR3 region has 13 residues. Trimming pared 0 bases from V and 2 bases from J, leaving 5 bases between. Looked up from germline, CDR1 is GTSNPN and CDR2 is SVGIG (reference sequence). The CDR3, as DNA: TGTGCCTGGAGTGTAGAGGGCAATCAGCCCCAGCATTTT. Translating gives CAWSVEGNQPQHF. The variable domain in full, completed from reference TRBV30 and TRBJ1-5, reads SQTIHQWPATLVQPVGSPLSLECTVEGTSNPNLYWYRQAAGRGLQLLFYSVGIGQISSEVPQNLSASRPQDRQFILSSKKLLLSDSGFYLCAWSVEGNQPQHFGDGTRLSIL.

This rearrangement joins TRBV4-1 to TRBJ2-2, with TRBD2 matching over 11 bases. V dropped 3 bases and J dropped 7; count of bases not matched to a gene: 7. CDR3 size: 16 residues. The germline gives CDR1 MGHRA, CDR2 YSYEKL. CDR3 sequence (DNA): TGCGCCAGCAGCCAGAGACTAGCGGGGAATGTCGGGGAGCTGTTTTTT. This translates into CASSQRLAGNVGELFF.

A single count supports this clone. The chain uses TRBV28 and TRBJ1-6, with 7 positions matching TRBD1. Trimming removed 5 bases from V and 6 bases from J; junction bases left unmatched: 7. The CDR3 length is 15 residues. Per the germline V gene, CDR1 is MDHEN and CDR2 is SYDVKM. The CDR3 here is CASSPNRGANSPLHF. The CDR3 DNA reads as TGTGCCAGCAGTCCTAACAGGGGTGCTAATTCACCCCTCCACTTT.

This clone came up once. The V call is TRBV21-1, the J call TRBJ1-4; the table's D call, TRBD1, was not checked against the DNA. TRBV21-1 is a listed pseudogene. The CDR3 contains 15 residues. DNA of the CDR3: TGTGCCAGCAGCAAACCAGGCTTTTTATGTGAAAAACTGTTTTTT. It codes for CASSKPGFLCEKLFF.

The CDR3 sequence: CASTPPAGDTQYF. The CDR3 nucleotides are TGTGCCAGTACCCCGCCAGCGGGGGATACGCAGTATTTT. V gene TRBV19 combines with J gene TRBJ2-3, with 7 bases that match TRBD2. After removal of 7 bases from V and 6 bases from J, the junction contained 7 bases not matched to a gene. Per the germline V gene, CDR1 is LNHDA and CDR2 is SQIVND (reference sequence). This CDR3 has 13 residues. Using reference TRBV19 and TRBJ2-3 for the parts outside the CDR3, the full variable domain is DGGITQSPKYLFRKEGQNVTLSCEQNLNHDAMYWYRQDPGQGLRLIYYSQIVNDFQKGDIAEGYSVSREKKESFPLTVTSAQKNPTAFYLCASTPPAGDTQYFGPGTRLTVL.

CDR3 in amino acids: CASSVEGTVDEKLFF. DNA of the CDR3: TGTGCCAGCAGCGTAGAAGGGACAGTTGATGAAAAACTGTTTTTT. The rearrangement links TRBV9 to TRBJ1-4; 7 bases fit TRBD1. Germline CDR1 SGDLS, CDR2 YYNGEE. Trimming at V came to 0 bases and at J to 6 bases, leaving 5 bases not matched to a gene. The CDR3 has 15 residues.

The chain combines TRBV11-2 with TRBJ2-7, with D uncertain. Germline CDR1 is SGHAT and CDR2 is FQNNGV. V lost 5 bases and J lost 3, with 8 bases in between. This CDR3 region has 12 residues. The CDR3 region has the DNA TGTGCCAGCAGCGGTCCAGGCTACGAGCAGTACTTC. As protein: CASSGPGYEQYF.

The genes are TRBV10-3 and TRBJ2-1, with 9 bases aligning to TRBD2. The CDR3 runs 13 residues. The V gene end was trimmed by 8 bases and the J gene end by 6 bases; junction bases not matched to a gene: 5. Germline V gene lookup returns CDR1 ENHRY and CDR2 SYGVKD. The CDR3 spells CAIAGGPSNEQFF. The CDR3 bases are TGTGCCATCGCGGGGGGGCCTTCCAATGAGCAGTTCTTC.